The present T cell receptor beta chain was sequenced within a study of blood T cell repertoires in COVID-19. Study information: Nucleic acid was either cDNA or gDNA, and it came from T cells, B-cell-depleted T cells, or PBMCs.

Sequencing used immunoSEQ multiplex PCR; TCRdb keeps in-frame clones, though not all of them. This repertoire shows roughly 300,000 clones, 65% to 85% found once; its top ten account for roughly 1.5%. Germline V gene data show CDR1 as SNHLY and CDR2 as FYNNEI. V shed 6 bases, J shed 11 bases, and the junction held 12 bases outside the gene matches. The CDR3 extends over 15 amino acids. The sequenced sample consisted of peripheral blood. The sequence derives from a human donor with COVID-19, enrolled during active disease. The donor label of this sample is uncertain. This chain joins TRBV2 and TRBJ2-3; TRBD2 matches at 12 bases. CDR3 amino acids: CASSGASGRARMQYF. The CDR3 DNA follows: TGTGCCAGCAGCGGGGCTAGCGGGAGGGCCAGGATGCAGTATTTT.